The next 27 T cell receptor beta chains were all read from a single sample in a study of shared clonotypes between healthy human individuals. Method: immunoSEQ multiplex PCR; TCRdb's copy keeps in-frame clones and lacks some. The sample includes millions of clones, 95% seen only once; the top ten take more than 0.1%. Source material: naive CD4+ T cells sorted from blood. Regarding subset: CD45RA+ positively selected. The origin of the receptors is a man between 18 and 35 years old in good health.

The V gene is TRBV4-1, the J gene TRBJ2-5; perhaps TRBD1 as D (5 bases). The CDR3 length is 15 residues. Germline CDR1 MGHRA, CDR2 YSYEKL. V dropped 2 bases and J dropped 0 bases, with 10 bases sitting between them. The CDR3 region has the DNA TGCGCCAGCAGCCAAAACGTACAGGACCAAGAGACCCAGTACTTC. The encoded protein is CASSQNVQDQETQYF.

This chain links TRBV10-3 with TRBJ2-3; D may match TRBD1 or TRBD2 (5 bases each). The CDR3 runs to 15 residues. Germline lookup yields CDR1 ENHRY and CDR2 SYGVKD. V was shortened by 7 bases and J by 3 bases, with 17 bases between the two germline ends. This chain's CDR3 is CAIIRGPSPTDTQYF. The CDR3 DNA sequence: TGTGCCATCATCCGGGGCCCTAGTCCAACAGATACGCAGTATTTT.

The gene calls are TRBV5-4 and TRBJ2-4; the D gene is possibly TRBD2 (5 bases). CDR3 size: 16 residues. Germline V lookup: CDR1 SGHNT, CDR2 YYREEE (reference sequence). V lost 3 bases and J lost 0, with 13 bases in between. The CDR3 DNA is TGTGCCAGCAGCTCACTAGGCCCTCTAGCCAAAAACATTCAGTACTTC. It yields the protein CASSSLGPLAKNIQYF.

The V gene is TRBV28, the J gene TRBJ1-1; D unresolved. V was clipped by 7 bases and J by 1 base, with 10 bases between them. Looked up from germline, CDR1 is MDHEN and CDR2 is SYDVKM. This CDR3 has 13 amino acids. CDR3 residues: CASTFRENTEAFF. The CDR3 DNA follows: TGTGCCAGCACCTTCCGGGAGAACACTGAAGCTTTCTTT.

J is TRBJ2-3 and V is TRBV5-4, with D possibly matching TRBD2 (5 bases). CDR3 length: 13 amino acids. CDR1 is SGHNT, CDR2 YYREEE, per germline (reference sequence). V was trimmed by 4 bases and J by 5 bases, leaving 11 bases between them. The CDR3 here is CASSQVEGDTQYF. DNA for the CDR3: TGTGCCAGCAGCCAAGTAGAGGGAGATACGCAGTATTTT.

J is TRBJ1-6 and V is TRBV6-5, with D unclear. This CDR3 spans 15 amino acids. CDR1 is MNHEY, CDR2 SVGAGI, per germline. Trimming removed 2 bases from V and 9 bases from J, with 14 bases in between. This chain's CDR3 is CASSYEGRKGSPLHF. Written as DNA, the CDR3 is TGTGCCAGCAGTTACGAGGGAAGAAAAGGTTCACCCCTCCACTTT.

The V and J genes are TRBV9 and TRBJ2-7; TRBD2 matches 9 bases. The CDR3 is made up of 16 amino acids. Looked up from germline, CDR1 is SGDLS and CDR2 is YYNGEE. J gave up 4 bases and V 0 bases, and 8 bases lay outside the gene matches. The CDR3 spells CASSVGLVAGAYEQYF. DNA for the CDR3: TGTGCCAGCAGCGTAGGTCTCGTAGCGGGAGCGTACGAGCAGTACTTC. The whole variable domain, filled in from reference TRBV9 and TRBJ2-7, reads DSGVTQTPKHLITATGQRVTLRCSPRSGDLSVYWYQQSLDQGLQFLIQYYNGEERAKGNILERFSAQQFPDLHSELNLSSLELGDSALYFCASSVGLVAGAYEQYFGPGTRLTVT.

The sample holds one count of this clone. The chain joins TRBV2 to TRBJ1-1; TRBD1 aligns across 9 bases. Germline lookup yields CDR1 SNHLY and CDR2 FYNNEI. The CDR3 length is 13 residues. Trimming at V came to 8 bases and at J to 4 bases, leaving 5 bases not matched to a gene. The DNA for the CDR3 is TGTGCCAGCGAAGACAGGGGGGGCACTGAAGCTTTCTTT. It codes for CASEDRGGTEAFF. The full variable domain, with the rest looked up from reference TRBV2 and TRBJ1-1, is EPEVTQTPSHQVTQMGQEVILRCVPISNHLYFYWYRQILGQKVEFLVSFYNNEISEKSEIFDDQFSVERPDGSNFTLKIRSTKLEDSAMYFCASEDRGGTEAFFGQGTRLTVV.

The rearrangement links TRBV11-2 to TRBJ1-2; TRBD1 matches 9 bases. The V gene end was trimmed by 6 bases and the J gene end by 6 bases; junction bases not matched to a gene: 2. The CDR3 sequence is 12 residues long. The V gene's germline CDR1 is SGHAT and CDR2 FQNNGV. The CDR3 coding sequence is TGTGCCAGCAGGGGACAGGGAGATGGCTACACCTTC. Translated: CASRGQGDGYTF.

This rearrangement joins TRBV6-6 to TRBJ2-1; 9 nucleotides agree with TRBD2. In germline, CDR1 is MNHNY, CDR2 SVGAGI (reference sequence). This CDR3 contains 15 residues. J was trimmed by 3 bases and V by 6 bases; bases with no gene match: 6. In nucleotides, the CDR3 is TGTGCCAGCAGCCCTGGGACTAGCTACTACAATGAGCAGTTCTTC. It specifies CASSPGTSYYNEQFF.

This clone was counted a single time. This chain links TRBV7-9 with TRBJ2-3, with a weak D call TRBD2 (6 bases). Germline values: CDR1 SEHNR, CDR2 FQNEAQ (reference sequence). The CDR3 spans 14 residues. V lost 2 bases to trimming and J lost 4 bases, with 10 bases between them. CDR3 protein: CASSLRRDADTQYF. CDR3 in DNA: TGTGCCAGCAGCTTAAGGAGGGACGCAGATACGCAGTATTTT.

V is TRBV5-1 and J is TRBJ1-5; D not resolved. Trimming removed 0 bases from V and 2 bases from J, with 12 bases in between. Germline V lookup: CDR1 SGHRS, CDR2 YFSETQ. The CDR3 covers 16 residues. This chain's CDR3 is CASSLDSPAGNQPQHF. The CDR3 nucleotides are TGCGCCAGCAGCTTGGACAGCCCGGCTGGCAATCAGCCCCAGCATTTT.

The V gene is TRBV29-1, the J gene TRBJ1-1, with D maybe TRBD1 (6 bases). The CDR3 length is 12 residues. CDR1 is SQVTM, CDR2 ANQGSEA, per germline. Deletions cut 4 bases from V and 10 bases from J, with 16 bases between. In nucleotides, the CDR3 is TGCAGCGTTGGTCGTGGGGGCGGTGGAGCTTTCTTT. It yields the protein CSVGRGGGGAFF.

The V gene is TRBV30, the J gene TRBJ1-2; D ambiguous. The CDR3 extends over 13 amino acids. V gave up 0 bases and J gave up 6 bases, with 11 bases separating them. CDR1 and CDR2 from the germline V gene are GTSNPN and SVGIG (reference sequence). The DNA of the CDR3 is TGTGCCTGGAGTGTAATGGCAGGCCATGGCTACACCTTC. As protein: CAWSVMAGHGYTF.

This chain connects TRBV5-4 to TRBJ1-4; 11 nucleotides align to TRBD1. The ends lost 0 bases at V and 11 bases at J; junction bases unmatched: 6. Germline CDR1 reads SGHNT; CDR2 reads YYREEE (reference sequence). The CDR3 is made up of 15 amino acids. The chain's CDR3 is CASSLGGTGGFKLFF. The CDR3 DNA follows: TGTGCCAGCAGCTTGGGTGGGACAGGGGGATTCAAACTGTTTTTT.

The chain recombines TRBV9 with TRBJ1-3, with TRBD1 matching over 7 bases. V was clipped by 4 bases and J by 2 bases; unmatched bases: 12. The CDR3 sequence is 17 residues long. Germline V gene sequence: CDR1 SGDLS, CDR2 YYNGEE. CDR3 amino acids: CASSPRLDRAPGNTIYF. The CDR3 DNA sequence: TGTGCCAGCAGCCCCCGCCTCGACAGGGCTCCTGGAAACACCATATATTTT.

This clone was recorded once. The sample has other DNA sequences that encode this CDR3 too. The rearrangement links TRBV9 to TRBJ2-2; D is unclear. Germline lookup yields CDR1 SGDLS and CDR2 YYNGEE. V lost 0 bases and J lost 0, with 9 bases in between. There are 16 residues in the CDR3. CDR3 DNA sequence: TGTGCCAGCAGCGTAGCAACGGCAGCGAACACCGGGGAGCTGTTTTTT. This encodes CASSVATAANTGELFF. The whole variable domain, filled in from reference TRBV9 and TRBJ2-2, reads DSGVTQTPKHLITATGQRVTLRCSPRSGDLSVYWYQQSLDQGLQFLIQYYNGEERAKGNILERFSAQQFPDLHSELNLSSLELGDSALYFCASSVATAANTGELFFGEGSRLTVL.

The rearrangement uses TRBV5-8 and TRBJ2-6; D gene uncertain. The length of the CDR3 is 16 residues. Germline V lookup: CDR1 SGHTS, CDR2 YDEGEE. The V end lost 3 bases, the J end lost 2 bases, and 12 bases lay between the germline ends. CDR3 protein: CASSWNIVTGANVLTF. DNA for the CDR3: TGTGCCAGCAGCTGGAACATCGTTACTGGGGCCAACGTCCTGACTTTC.

The V gene is TRBV5-1, the J gene TRBJ2-2; D is possibly TRBD1 (5 bases). This CDR3 spans 16 amino acids. V lost 0 bases to trimming and J lost 4 bases, with 13 bases between them. Per the germline V gene, CDR1 is SGHRS and CDR2 is YFSETQ. The CDR3 sequence is CASSLEWTLLTGELFF. The CDR3 DNA reads as TGCGCCAGCAGCTTGGAGTGGACACTTCTCACCGGGGAGCTGTTTTTT.

The chain uses TRBV2 and TRBJ2-1, with TRBD1 as a possible D gene (6 bases). With 4 bases removed from V and 2 bases from J, the gap between germline ends came to 15 bases. The length of the CDR3 is 16 residues. Germline assignment: CDR1 SNHLY and CDR2 FYNNEI. The CDR3 sequence is CASSAQDSPAYNEQFF. Written as DNA, the CDR3 is TGTGCCAGCAGTGCTCAGGACAGCCCGGCCTACAATGAGCAGTTCTTC.

J is TRBJ1-1 and V is TRBV7-2; possible D gene TRBD1, 5 bases. Looked up from germline, CDR1 is SGHTA and CDR2 is FQGNSA. V was cut by 3 bases and J by 7 bases, with 9 bases left in between. CDR3 size: 12 residues. CDR3 sequence reads: CASSFGQGEAFF. The CDR3 nucleotides read TGTGCCAGCAGCTTCGGGCAGGGTGAAGCTTTCTTT.

V and J are TRBV4-2 and TRBJ2-7; D unclear. CDR1 and CDR2 (germline): LGHNA, YNFKEQ. Trimming took 6 bases from V and 0 from J, leaving 15 bases between them. This CDR3 region has 15 residues. For the CDR3, the DNA is TGTGCCAGCAGTCAGGCAGGCGTTAGCTCCTACGAGCAGTACTTC. It specifies CASSQAGVSSYEQYF.

The CDR3 loop is CASSFRTSLWEQYF. The CDR3 region has the DNA TGTGCCAGCAGTTTCAGGACTAGCCTCTGGGAGCAGTACTTC. J is TRBJ2-7 and V is TRBV28, with TRBD2 matching over 8 bases. After removal of 3 bases from V and 7 bases from J, the junction contained 8 bases not matched to a gene. The germline V gene has CDR1 MDHEN and CDR2 SYDVKM. This CDR3 comprises 14 residues.

The rearrangement joins TRBV30 to TRBJ2-1; D is perhaps TRBD2 (6 bases). V shed 4 bases and J shed 3 bases, with 16 bases lying between them. In germline, CDR1 is GTSNPN, CDR2 SVGIG (reference sequence). The CDR3 contains 15 residues. The CDR3 DNA sequence: TGTGCCTGGAACATTCCGGGAGCGATCTACAATGAGCAGTTCTTC. The encoded protein is CAWNIPGAIYNEQFF. The variable domain in full, with the rest retrieved from reference TRBV30 and TRBJ2-1, is SQTIHQWPATLVQPVGSPLSLECTVEGTSNPNLYWYRQAAGRGLQLLFYSVGIGQISSEVPQNLSASRPQDRQFILSSKKLLLSDSGFYLCAWNIPGAIYNEQFFGPGTRLTVL.

The rearrangement joins TRBV27 to TRBJ1-2; 10 nucleotides align to TRBD1. The V and J ends lost 5 bases and 6 bases, in that order; junction bases with no gene match: 6. Germline loops: CDR1 MNHEY, CDR2 SMNVEV (reference sequence). This CDR3 comprises 14 residues. The CDR3 region has the DNA TGTGCCAGCAGTCCAGGGACAGGGGACCATGGCTACACCTTC. It specifies CASSPGTGDHGYTF.

CDR3 sequence: CASSYTWDSEAFF. In nucleotides, the CDR3 is TGTGCCAGCAGTTACACGTGGGACAGTGAAGCTTTCTTT. The chain combines TRBV6-5 with TRBJ1-1; TRBD1 agrees at 7 bases. V lost 2 bases, J lost 7 bases, and 4 bases stayed unmatched. Germline V gene lookup returns CDR1 MNHEY and CDR2 SVGAGI. The CDR3 length is 13 residues.

V usage is TRBV5-1 and J usage is TRBJ1-2; D call uncertain. Trimming stripped 1 base from V and 3 bases from J, with 4 bases between. The CDR3 has 12 amino acids. Germline V gene data show CDR1 as SGHRS and CDR2 as YFSETQ. The CDR3 sequence is CASSLNDYGYTF. As DNA, the CDR3 is TGCGCCAGCAGCTTGAATGACTATGGCTACACCTTC.